The clone carrying this T cell receptor beta chain was recorded once. Its antigen remains unidentified. The CDR3 runs 13 residues. Germline V CDR1 and CDR2: SGDLS, YYNGEE. V gave up 4 bases and J gave up 3 bases, with 10 bases separating them. The sample comes from a study of T cell responses to AZD1222 COVID-19 vaccine. Profiled with immunoSEQ multiplex PCR; TCRdb holds only in-frame clones, not every one. The sample yields about 140,000 clones, more than 85% seen once. Whole-study results and caveats: With dominance at 160-218 and 743-854, vaccine-associated CD4 TCRs spanned spike. Unmutated regions of variants are reportedly targeted by nearly half of spike-specific TCRs. It was only after the peak T cell response that any repertoires were sampled.

The chain is built from TRBV9 and TRBJ1-1, with D possibly TRBD1 on 5 matching bases. The source was peripheral blood, collected on day 0 of AZD1222 vaccination. The clonotype originates from an adult in good health. DNA for the CDR3: TGTGCCAGCAGCCAGGGCAGGGACACTGAAGCTTTCTTT. Translating it yields CASSQGRDTEAFF.